These T cell receptor beta chains were read from a single sample in a study of CD8+ T cells in alopecia areata. The assay was immunoSEQ multiplex PCR, and TCRdb's table has in-frame clones only and misses some. The data show 150,000 to 200,000 clones, with 60% seen just once and just over 1% held by the top ten. The sequenced sample was CD4+ T cells sorted from blood, obtained at week 24, from a patient treated with tofacitinib. The receptors were gathered from a human donor with alopecia areata. The CDR3 runs from the conserved cysteine through the conserved F or W. D genes are given only for firm matches. Not every row has a clone size; where given, it reads once, few, many or a size class.

j_gene | v_gene | len | abundance | d_gene | CDR3nt | CDR3aa
TRBJ2-3 | TRBV29-1 | 17 | NA | NA | TGCAGCGTTTTAAAACAGGGTCCAACAACAGTAACAGATACGCAGTATTTT | CSVLKQGPTTVTDTQYF
TRBJ1-6 | TRBV25-1 | 15 | NA | NA | TGTGCCAGCAGTCCGACGGACCGATATAATTCACCCCTCCACTTT | CASSPTDRYNSPLHF
TRBJ1-1 | TRBV30 | 13 | NA | NA | TGTGCCTGGAGTGTCGGTACGAGAACTGAAGCTTTCTTT | CAWSVGTRTEAFF
TRBJ2-7 | TRBV29-1 | 12 | NA | TRBD1 | TGCAGCGTTACCGGGACAGGGTACGAGCAGTACTTC | CSVTGTGYEQYF
TRBJ1-2 | TRBV4-3 | 17 | few | TRBD1 | TGCGCCAGCAGCCATCTTGGGACAGGGGGCATGGGCTATGGCTACACCTTC | CASSHLGTGGMGYGYTF
TRBJ2-1 | TRBV4-3 | 14 | NA | NA | TGCGCCAGCAGCCAAGATAATGGGGCGGGGGAGCAGTTCTTC | CASSQDNGAGEQFF
TRBJ2-1 | TRBV29-1 | 10 | NA | NA | TGCAGCGCCTTGGGCAATGAGCAGTTCTTC | CSALGNEQFF
TRBJ1-1 | TRBV7-9 | 12 | NA | NA | TGTGCCAGCAGCCCCAGGGATACTGAAGCTTTCTTT | CASSPRDTEAFF
TRBJ2-7 | TRBV6-5 | 14 | NA | TRBD1 | TGTGCCAGCAGGCAAACAGGGGGCTCCTACGAGCAGTACTTC | CASRQTGGSYEQYF
TRBJ1-2 | TRBV7-2 | 14 | NA | NA | TGTGCCAGCAGCTTAGCCCAAGTGGAATATGGCTACACCTTC | CASSLAQVEYGYTF
TRBJ1-1 | TRBV15 | 12 | NA | NA | TGTGCCACCAGCAGAGACGAGACTGAAGCTTTCTTT | CATSRDETEAFF
TRBJ1-1 | TRBV5-1 | 14 | once | NA | TGCGCCAGCAGCTTGGGGAGTGGCAGGCCGGAAGCTTTCTTT | CASSLGSGRPEAFF
TRBJ2-7 | TRBV10-2 | 12 | NA | NA | TGCGCCAGCAGTGAGGACAGTTCGCTGCAGTACTTC | CASSEDSSLQYF
TRBJ2-5 | TRBV5-6 | 15 | NA | NA | TGTGCCAGCAGCTTTTGGAGGGGGGCAGGGGAGACCCAGTACTTC | CASSFWRGAGETQYF
TRBJ1-4 | TRBV20-1 | 11 | NA | TRBD1 | TGCAGTGCTAAGACAGGGGTAAAACTGTTTTTT | CSAKTGVKLFF
TRBJ1-2 | TRBV23-1 | 16 | few | NA | TGCGCCAGCAGTCACCGCCCGGACAGAACCAACTATGGCTACACCTTC | CASSHRPDRTNYGYTF
TRBJ1-5 | TRBV4-3 | 16 | NA | TRBD1 | TGCGCCAGCAGCCAAGATAGCGGACAGGGTAAACAGCCCCAGCATTTT | CASSQDSGQGKQPQHF
TRBJ1-1 | TRBV25-1 | 11 | NA | NA | TGTGCCAGCAGTGGGATTACTGAAGCTTTCTTT | CASSGITEAFF